The 13 T cell receptor beta chains below all came from one sample that was sequenced in a study of cytomegalovirus exposure and HLA in healthy donors. Profiling relied on immunoSEQ multiplex PCR, and the TCRdb table lists in-frame clones only, not all of them. The repertoire holds roughly 260,000 clones, with approximately 87% as singletons. Sequencing was carried out using PBMCs. The source is a young man in good health and CMV-seronegative.

The sample holds one count of this clone. Compared with germline, one end of the junction differs, possibly owing to a read error. The CDR3 coding sequence is TGTGTCAGCACGCCGGGGGGGTACACAGATACGCAGTATTTT. This sequence encodes CVSTPGGYTDTQYF. The chain has TRBV6-5 and TRBJ2-3; 8 nucleotides align to TRBD2. Germline V gene lookup returns CDR1 MNHEY and CDR2 SVGAGI. CDR3 length: 14 amino acids.

This sequence joins TRBV18 and TRBJ1-1; TRBD1 agrees at 8 bases. Germline V gene lookup returns CDR1 KGHSH and CDR2 LQKENI. J lost 5 bases, V lost 2 bases, and 10 bases had no gene match. The CDR3 runs 16 residues. This CDR3 reads CASSPTTGGVSTEAFF. The DNA of the CDR3 is TGTGCCAGCTCACCAACAACAGGGGGTGTGAGTACTGAAGCTTTCTTT.

The V and J genes are TRBV12-5 and TRBJ2-7; possibly TRBD1 for D (6 bases). The germline CDR1 and CDR2 sequences are LGHNT and FRNRAP. The V gene lost 5 bases and the J gene lost 0 bases, with 17 bases spanning the gap. The CDR3 runs to 16 residues. The CDR3 bases are TGTGCTAGTGGTACGCCGGACAGTCTGTACTCCTACGAGCAGTACTTC. The encoded protein is CASGTPDSLYSYEQYF.

This clone was picked up many times. The rearrangement uses TRBV4-3 and TRBJ1-1, with no clear D. This CDR3 has 13 residues. V shed 4 bases and J shed 0 bases, with 6 bases lying between them. Looked up from germline, CDR1 is LGHNA and CDR2 is YSLEER. In DNA, the CDR3 is TGCGCCAGCAGCCCTCAGGTGAACACTGAAGCTTTCTTT. Its protein product is CASSPQVNTEAFF.

The chain links TRBV7-9 to TRBJ2-3, with a possible D match to TRBD1 (6 bases). This CDR3 region has 14 residues. Germline CDR1 SEHNR, CDR2 FQNEAQ (reference sequence). The V and J ends lost 2 bases and 7 bases respectively, with 13 bases between them. CDR3 DNA: TGTGCCAGCAGCTTATCGCAGGGGACGAATACGCAGTATTTT. It encodes CASSLSQGTNTQYF. Complete variable domain (other parts from reference TRBV7-9 and TRBJ2-3): DTGVSQNPRHKITKRGQNVTFRCDPISEHNRLYWYRQTLGQGPEFLTYFQNEAQLEKSRLLSDRFSAERPKGSFSTLEIQRTEQGDSAMYLCASSLSQGTNTQYFGPGTRLTVL.

Turning to this clone: In the same sample, other DNA sequences code for this CDR3. The chain carries TRBV6-5 and TRBJ1-1; tentative D call: TRBD1 (5 bases). The CDR3 contains 13 residues. Trimming shortened V by 6 bases and J by 1 base, and 9 bases separated the two germline ends. The germline CDR1 and CDR2 sequences are MNHEY and SVGAGI. In DNA form, the CDR3 reads TGTGCCAGCAGCCTAGGACAGAACACTGAAGCTTTCTTT. Translating gives CASSLGQNTEAFF.

This clone is a singleton in its sample. The CDR3 sequence: CASSFRGRGTGRTGELFF. The CDR3 bases are TGCGCCAGCAGCTTTCGAGGCCGCGGGACAGGGAGGACCGGGGAGCTGTTTTTT. The gene calls are TRBV5-1 and TRBJ2-2; the match to TRBD1 covers 9 bases. In germline, CDR1 is SGHRS, CDR2 YFSETQ. With V trimmed by 2 bases and J by 5 bases, 13 bases remained unmatched. The CDR3 spans 18 residues.

V is TRBV6-5 and J is TRBJ2-3, with D possibly TRBD2 on 6 matching bases. Trimming took 2 bases from V and 1 from J, leaving 10 bases between them. CDR1 MNHEY and CDR2 SVGAGI come from the germline V gene. This CDR3 has 15 amino acids. The CDR3, as DNA: TGTGCCAGCAGTTACCCGGGGGAGGGCACAGATACGCAGTATTTT. It is translated as CASSYPGEGTDTQYF.

This clone was observed at least ten times. This chain joins TRBV4-3 and TRBJ2-2; no clear D. CDR1 and CDR2 (germline): LGHNA, YSLEER. V shed 1 base and J shed 9 bases, with 9 bases lying between them. The CDR3 contains 13 residues. This chain's CDR3 is CASSQVPFWELFF. The CDR3 region has the DNA TGCGCCAGCAGCCAAGTTCCGTTCTGGGAGCTGTTTTTT.

The CDR3 sequence is CASSYQGGTGHEQYF. The CDR3 DNA sequence: TGTGCCAGCAGTTACCAGGGCGGGACGGGCCACGAGCAGTACTTC. The chain joins TRBV27 to TRBJ2-7; tentative D call: TRBD2 (6 bases). The CDR3 sequence is 15 residues long. The ends were cut back, 4 bases at V and 5 bases at J, with 18 bases in the middle. CDR1 and CDR2 (germline): MNHEY, SMNVEV (reference sequence).

This sequence joins TRBV29-1 and TRBJ2-7; 8 nucleotides line up with TRBD1. This CDR3 spans 14 amino acids. Germline-derived CDR1 and CDR2 are SQVTM and ANQGSEA. V shed 6 bases, J shed 2 bases, and the junction held 9 bases outside the gene matches. For the CDR3, the DNA is TGCAGCGTCTCTAGAGCAGGGGGCCCCTACGAGCAGTACTTC. Protein: CSVSRAGGPYEQYF.

This clone was picked up many times. The rearrangement links TRBV19 to TRBJ1-5; no reliable D call. Trimming removed 9 bases at V and 4 bases at J, with 19 bases between. CDR1 is LNHDA and CDR2 is SQIVND in the germline V gene (reference sequence). The CDR3 has 15 amino acids. The CDR3 DNA follows: TGTGCCAGCAAAATGGGGAGACGGAGTAATCAGCCCCAGCATTTT. It codes for CASKMGRRSNQPQHF.

V and J are TRBV7-2 and TRBJ2-3, with 10 bases identical to TRBD2. V trimming: 4 bases; J trimming: 3 bases; junction bases outside the gene matches: 4. Germline loops: CDR1 SGHTA, CDR2 FQGNSA. The CDR3 covers 15 residues. CDR3 sequence reads: CASSSGLARTDTQYF. The CDR3 nucleotides are TGTGCCAGCAGCTCGGGACTAGCGAGGACAGATACGCAGTATTTT.